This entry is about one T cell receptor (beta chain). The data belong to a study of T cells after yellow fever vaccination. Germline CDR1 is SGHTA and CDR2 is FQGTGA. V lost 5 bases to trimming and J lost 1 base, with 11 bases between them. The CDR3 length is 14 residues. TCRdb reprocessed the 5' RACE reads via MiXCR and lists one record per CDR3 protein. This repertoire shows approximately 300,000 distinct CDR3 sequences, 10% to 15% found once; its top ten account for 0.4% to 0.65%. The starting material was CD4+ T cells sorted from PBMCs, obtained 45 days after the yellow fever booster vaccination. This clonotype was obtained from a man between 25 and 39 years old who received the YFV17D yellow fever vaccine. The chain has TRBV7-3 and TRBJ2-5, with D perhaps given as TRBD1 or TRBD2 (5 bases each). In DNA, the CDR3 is TGTGCCAGCAGCCCGGGACGGGTCCAAGAGACCCAGTACTTC. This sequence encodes CASSPGRVQETQYF.